This entry describes one T cell receptor (beta chain). Germline lookup yields CDR1 LGHNA and CDR2 YSLEER. V was clipped by 0 bases and J by 2 bases, with 9 bases between them. This CDR3 comprises 15 residues. The data stem from a study of CD8 T cells in Susac syndrome. An input of about 0.5 to 1 ug of RNA was subjected to reverse transcription using random hexamers. TCRdb itself ran the immunoSEQ multiplex PCR reads through MiXCR, one entry per CDR3 protein. The data show just over 300,000 distinct CDR3 sequences, with around 90% seen just once and roughly 0.07% held by the top ten. Sequencing was carried out using CD4+ T cells from PBMCs. The TCR sequence derives from a human donor with multiple sclerosis. V gene TRBV4-3 combines with J gene TRBJ2-3; unclear D gene. CDR3 loop: CASSQEMRPTDTQYF. As DNA, the CDR3 is TGCGCCAGCAGCCAAGAGATGCGGCCCACAGATACGCAGTATTTT.